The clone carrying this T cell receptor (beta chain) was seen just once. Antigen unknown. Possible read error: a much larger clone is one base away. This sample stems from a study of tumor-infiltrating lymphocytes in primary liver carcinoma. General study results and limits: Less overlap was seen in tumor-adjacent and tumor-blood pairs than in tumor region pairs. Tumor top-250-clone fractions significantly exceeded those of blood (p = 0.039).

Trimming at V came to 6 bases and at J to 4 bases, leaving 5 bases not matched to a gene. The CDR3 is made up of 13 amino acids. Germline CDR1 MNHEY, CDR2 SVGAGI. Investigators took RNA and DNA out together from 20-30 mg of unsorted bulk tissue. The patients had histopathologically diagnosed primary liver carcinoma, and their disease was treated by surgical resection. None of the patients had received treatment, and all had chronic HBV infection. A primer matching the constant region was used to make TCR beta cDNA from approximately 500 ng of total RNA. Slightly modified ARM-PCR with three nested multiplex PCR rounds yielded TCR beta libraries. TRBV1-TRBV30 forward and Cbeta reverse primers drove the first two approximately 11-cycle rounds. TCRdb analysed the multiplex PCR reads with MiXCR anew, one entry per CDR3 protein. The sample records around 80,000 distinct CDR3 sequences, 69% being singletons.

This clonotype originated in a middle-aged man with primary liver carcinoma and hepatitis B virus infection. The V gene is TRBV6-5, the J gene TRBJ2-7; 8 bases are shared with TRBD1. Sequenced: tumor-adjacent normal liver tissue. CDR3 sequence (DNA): TGTGCCAGCAGGGGGACAGGCAAGTACGAGCAGTACTTC. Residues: CASRGTGKYEQYF.